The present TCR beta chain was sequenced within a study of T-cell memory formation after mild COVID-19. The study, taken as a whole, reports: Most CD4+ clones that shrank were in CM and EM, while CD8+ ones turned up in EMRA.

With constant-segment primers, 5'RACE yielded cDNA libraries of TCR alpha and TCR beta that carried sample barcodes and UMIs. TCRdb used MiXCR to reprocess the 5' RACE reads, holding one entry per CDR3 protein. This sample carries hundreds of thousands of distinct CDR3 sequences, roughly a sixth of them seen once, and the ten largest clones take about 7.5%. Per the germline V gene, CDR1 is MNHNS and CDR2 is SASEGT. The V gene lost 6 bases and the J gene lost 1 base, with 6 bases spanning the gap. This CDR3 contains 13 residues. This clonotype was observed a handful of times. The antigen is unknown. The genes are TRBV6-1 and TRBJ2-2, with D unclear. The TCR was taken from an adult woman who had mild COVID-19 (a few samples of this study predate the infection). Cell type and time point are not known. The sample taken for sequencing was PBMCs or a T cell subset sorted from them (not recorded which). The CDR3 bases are TGTGCCAGCAGGGGCAGGAACACCGGGGAGCTGTTTTTT. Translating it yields CASRGRNTGELFF.